The entry that follows covers one T cell receptor (beta chain) sequence. The data stem from a study of blood T cell repertoires in COVID-19. All enrollees were about 18 to 100 years old and from 20 to 30 US areas. This CDR3 is 14 amino acids long. Germline CDR1 and CDR2: MNHEY and SVGEGT. V gave up 6 bases and J gave up 3 bases; unmatched junction bases: 2. Sequencing used immunoSEQ multiplex PCR; TCRdb keeps in-frame clones, though not all of them. The data hold fewer than 200,000 clones, with over 75% observed a single time. The sequencing sample was made of PBMCs or T cells enriched from blood (not recorded which). The chain links TRBV6-2 or TRBV6-3 to TRBJ2-6; TRBD2 agrees at 7 bases. The clonotype comes from a woman between 18 and 30 years old who had recovered from COVID-19. The CDR3, as DNA: TGTGCCAGCAGCCCGGGAGGTGGGGCCAACGTCCTGACTTTC. Translation: CASSPGGGANVLTF.